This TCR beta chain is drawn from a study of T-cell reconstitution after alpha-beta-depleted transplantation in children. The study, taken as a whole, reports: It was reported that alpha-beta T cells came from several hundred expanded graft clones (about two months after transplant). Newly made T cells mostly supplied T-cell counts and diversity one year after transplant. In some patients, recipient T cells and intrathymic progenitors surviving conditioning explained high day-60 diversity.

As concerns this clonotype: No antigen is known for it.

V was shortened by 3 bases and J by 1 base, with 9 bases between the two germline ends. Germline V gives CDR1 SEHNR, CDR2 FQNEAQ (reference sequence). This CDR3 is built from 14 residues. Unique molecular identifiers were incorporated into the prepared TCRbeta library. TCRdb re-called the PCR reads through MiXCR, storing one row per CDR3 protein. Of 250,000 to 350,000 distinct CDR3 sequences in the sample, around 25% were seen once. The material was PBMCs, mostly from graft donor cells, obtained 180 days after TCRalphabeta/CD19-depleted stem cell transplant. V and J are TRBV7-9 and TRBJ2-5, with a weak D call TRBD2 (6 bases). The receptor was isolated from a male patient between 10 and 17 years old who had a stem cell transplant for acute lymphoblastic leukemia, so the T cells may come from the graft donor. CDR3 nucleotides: TGTGCCAGCAGCTTTAAGGGACTCCAAGAGACCCAGTACTTC. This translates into CASSFKGLQETQYF.